This TCR beta chain was captured in a study of vaccination and CD4 T cells after COVID-19. Study-level background: At a median about 78 days (range 14 to 241) after dose two, post-vaccine samples were obtained. Study-wide findings and caveats: Median SARS-CoV-2-reactive clonotype numbers rose nonsignificantly, roughly 21 to 38.

The time point was: late sampling 161 to 241 days after vaccination in a few convalescent patients. TCRdb processed the PCR reads anew with MiXCR; each CDR3 protein has one entry. The top ten clones hold around 5.2% of a sample with 25,000 to 30,000 distinct CDR3 sequences, roughly 51% of them seen once. Regarding this clonotype: Antigen specificity is unknown.

The sequencing here drew on CD4+ T cells from blood, taken about 7 months after SARS-CoV-2 vaccination. The clonotype was recovered from a human donor who had recovered from COVID-19.

The CDR3 sequence: CASSFGAGSYEQYF. CDR3 bases: TGTGCCAGCAGTTTTGGGGCAGGGAGCTACGAGCAGTACTTC. The chain has TRBV28 and TRBJ2-7; tentatively, D is TRBD1 or TRBD2 (5 bases each). Trimming removed 3 bases from V and 3 bases from J, with 12 bases in between. CDR1 and CDR2 (germline): MDHEN, SYDVKM. The CDR3 sequence is 14 residues long.